One and the same sample provided the 25 T cell receptor beta chains below, sequenced in a study of blood T cell repertoires in COVID-19 (dated by TCRdb to the early 2020s). Library generation was performed with the immunoSEQ multiplex PCR assay. Not all clones reach the TCRdb copy of this immuneACCESS table, which keeps in-frame sequences only. Checked studies attribute under half of the gap to unresolved V genes and leave the rest unexplained. Across this sample there are around 70,000 clones, with approximately 80% seen only once. Clones ranked in the top ten supply more than 6.5% of the sample. The material sequenced was peripheral blood. These receptors were taken from a man in his fifties or sixties with acute or convalescent COVID-19.

This chain joins TRBV27 and TRBJ1-5; no clear D. Germline assignment: CDR1 MNHEY and CDR2 SMNVEV (reference sequence). The CDR3 has 13 residues. V was trimmed by 1 base and J by 7 bases, leaving 8 bases between them. CDR3 loop: CASSLFIEQPQHF. The CDR3 nucleotides are TGTGCCAGCAGTTTATTCATAGAGCAGCCCCAGCATTTT.

J is TRBJ1-2 and V is TRBV11-2; 7 nucleotides align to TRBD1. Trimming at V came to 5 bases and at J to 6 bases, leaving 6 bases not matched to a gene. CDR3 length equals 13 residues. Germline V gene lookup returns CDR1 SGHAT and CDR2 FQNNGV. The CDR3, as DNA: TGTGCCAGCAGCACAGACAGGGCGAATGGCTACACCTTC. Protein sequence: CASSTDRANGYTF.

The sample holds one count of this clone. The V gene is TRBV7-9, the J gene TRBJ2-7; TRBD2 agrees at 7 bases. J lost 6 bases, V lost 5 bases, and 7 bases had no gene match. This CDR3 is 13 amino acids long. CDR1 is SEHNR and CDR2 is FQNEAQ in the germline V gene (reference sequence). In nucleotides, the CDR3 is TGTGCCAGCAGCCGTACGGGGGAGGGCGAGCAGTACGTC. It yields the protein CASSRTGEGEQYV.

This chain links TRBV21-1 with TRBJ1-4. TRBV21-1 is a documented pseudogene. The CDR3 loop spans 14 amino acids. The CDR3 DNA reads TGTGCCAGCAGCCTCAGGAGGAGGGATGAAAAACTGTTTTTT. It yields the protein CASSLRRRDEKLFF.

The chain recombines TRBV5-1 with TRBJ2-3; 7 nucleotides line up with TRBD1. Germline trimming cut 1 base from V and 0 bases from J; bases unmatched to any gene: 5. CDR3 length equals 16 residues. CDR1 and CDR2 (germline): SGHRS, YFSETQ. CDR3 region: CASSLTGVLSTDTQYF. The CDR3 DNA reads TGCGCCAGCAGCTTGACAGGGGTACTCAGCACAGATACGCAGTATTTT.

The V and J genes are TRBV7-2 and TRBJ1-2; 9 nucleotides agree with TRBD1. The CDR3 runs to 18 residues. Unmatched junction bases numbered 21, after V lost 5 bases and J lost 8 bases. The germline V gene encodes CDR1 SGHTA and CDR2 FQGNSA. The CDR3 DNA sequence: TGTGCCAGCAGCCCCTCCGGGACAGGGTACCGAAGGGGAGGGGGCTACACCTTC. It is translated as CASSPSGTGYRRGGGYTF.

This clone was seen only a few times. The chain carries TRBV30 and TRBJ1-6; no clear D gene. The germline V gene encodes CDR1 GTSNPN and CDR2 SVGIG (reference sequence). Trimming took off 5 bases at V and 14 bases at J, with 10 bases between the two ends. The length of the CDR3 is 10 residues. The CDR3 DNA is TGTGCCTGGGGACGAGGGTCCCTCCACTTT. Encoded protein: CAWGRGSLHF.

V and J are TRBV11-3 and TRBJ2-2; D is perhaps TRBD1 (6 bases). Germline V CDR1 and CDR2: SGHNT, YENEEA. Trimming cost V 2 bases and J 2 bases, with 15 bases left between them. The CDR3 sequence is 17 residues long. CDR3 residues: CASSLKSGTYNTGELFF. Written as DNA, the CDR3 is TGTGCCAGCAGCTTAAAATCCGGGACATATAACACCGGGGAGCTGTTTTTT.

The chain uses TRBV6-4 and TRBJ2-2; D possibly corresponds to TRBD1 (5 bases). Germline-derived CDR1 and CDR2 are MRHNA and SNTAGT. This CDR3 has 14 residues. V shed 5 bases and J shed 4 bases, with 11 bases lying between them. DNA for the CDR3: TGTGCCAGCAGTCCTGGACACGGCACCGGGGAGCTGTTTTTT. Residues: CASSPGHGTGELFF.

This chain links TRBV6-2 or TRBV6-3 with TRBJ2-5; the D gene is possibly TRBD1 (6 bases). The CDR3 runs to 13 residues. The ends were cut back, 6 bases at V and 2 bases at J, with 10 bases in the middle. Germline CDR1 and CDR2: MNHEY and SVGEGT. The CDR3 sequence is CASSRDTQETQYF. CDR3 nucleotides: TGTGCCAGCAGCCGGGACACTCAAGAGACCCAGTACTTC.

This clone was seen a handful of times. The chain combines TRBV24-1 with TRBJ2-1, with TRBD2 matching 7 bases. Trimming took 3 bases from V and 6 from J; bases not matched to a gene: 4. The CDR3 has 14 residues. Per germline, CDR1 KGHDR and CDR2 SFDVKD. The CDR3 sequence is CATSDERGLNEQFF. DNA of the CDR3: TGTGCCACCAGTGATGAGCGGGGACTCAATGAGCAGTTCTTC.

The gene calls are TRBV19 and TRBJ1-2, with 7 positions matching TRBD1. The CDR3 is 17 amino acids. Unmatched junction bases numbered 18, after V lost 3 bases and J lost 8 bases. The V gene's germline CDR1 is LNHDA and CDR2 SQIVND (reference sequence). The CDR3 bases are TGTGCCAGTAGTATGGGACACGTACTCGGGACAGAACACGGCTACACCTTC. Its translation is CASSMGHVLGTEHGYTF.

This clone has a single count. The chain carries TRBV21-1 and TRBJ1-3; the table names TRBD1, a call not compared with the DNA. TRBV21-1 is shown as a pseudogene. CDR3 length: 18 residues. The CDR3 protein is CASSKCSNRGRAGNTIYF. DNA for the CDR3: TGTGCCAGCAGCAAATGTTCTAACAGGGGGCGCGCTGGAAACACCATATATTTT.

This chain uses TRBV11-2 with TRBJ2-1; possibly TRBD1 for D (6 bases). Germline values: CDR1 SGHAT, CDR2 FQNNGV. CDR3 size: 13 residues. Trimming stripped 4 bases from V and 6 bases from J, with 10 bases between. DNA of the CDR3: TGTGCCAGCAGCTCCTACAGGGTCAATGAGCAGTTCTTC. Amino acid sequence: CASSSYRVNEQFF.

The J gene is TRBJ1-2, the V gene TRBV7-8, with 8 bases matching TRBD1. The CDR3 consists of 16 residues. V was clipped by 0 bases and J by 4 bases; unmatched bases: 7. Germline V lookup: CDR1 SGHVS, CDR2 FQNEAQ. The CDR3 sequence is CASSLAGQEPIYGYTF. The CDR3 nucleotides are TGTGCCAGCAGCTTAGCGGGACAGGAACCCATCTATGGCTACACCTTC.

The chain links TRBV12-3 or TRBV12-4 to TRBJ1-1; D gene ambiguous. V lost 3 bases and J lost 1, with 6 bases in between. The CDR3 has 13 residues. In DNA form, the CDR3 reads TGTGCCAGCAGTTTCATCGGGAACACTGAAGCTTTCTTT. Protein product: CASSFIGNTEAFF.

The gene calls are TRBV5-4 and TRBJ1-6, with unresolved D. Trimming cost V 7 bases and J 6 bases, with 14 bases left between them. Germline values: CDR1 SGHNT, CDR2 YYREEE (reference sequence). The CDR3 consists of 14 residues. Here the CDR3 reads CASRTQNLNSPLHF. The DNA for the CDR3 is TGTGCCAGCCGAACACAGAATCTTAATTCACCCCTCCACTTT.

The rearrangement uses TRBV25-1 and TRBJ1-6; D possibly corresponds to TRBD1 (5 bases). The V end was cut by 4 bases, the J end by 6 bases, with 13 bases between. The germline V gene has CDR1 MGHDK and CDR2 SYGVNS. CDR3 size: 15 residues. This chain's CDR3 is CASSGRQKTNSPLHF. The CDR3 region has the DNA TGTGCCAGCAGTGGGAGACAGAAGACTAATTCACCCCTCCACTTT. Based on the CDR3 plus reference TRBV25-1 and TRBJ1-6, the full variable domain is EADIYQTPRYLVIGTGKKITLECSQTMGHDKMYWYQQDPGMELHLIHYSYGVNSTEKGDLSSESTVSRIRTEHFPLTLESARPSHTSQYLCASSGRQKTNSPLHFGNGTRLTVT.

The V call is TRBV6-6, the J call TRBJ2-3; D is perhaps TRBD1 (6 bases). Trimming took 5 bases from V and 3 from J, leaving 12 bases between them. Germline CDR1 is MNHNY and CDR2 is SVGAGI (reference sequence). The CDR3 is made up of 14 amino acids. CDR3 coding DNA: TGTGCCAGCAGTACAGGGAAAATTACAGATACGCAGTATTTT. This codes for CASSTGKITDTQYF.

The chain links TRBV27 to TRBJ1-6; 8 bases fit TRBD1. With V trimmed by 6 bases and J by 9 bases, 4 bases remained unmatched. This CDR3 comprises 13 residues. Germline values: CDR1 MNHEY, CDR2 SMNVEV (reference sequence). The CDR3 loop reads CASRTGDGSPLHF. As DNA, the CDR3 is TGTGCCAGCAGGACAGGGGACGGTTCACCCCTCCACTTT.

The V and J genes are TRBV5-6 and TRBJ1-4, with 9 bases fitting TRBD1. The V gene's germline CDR1 is SGHDT and CDR2 YYEEEE. The CDR3 totals 15 residues. V trimming: 3 bases; J trimming: 8 bases; junction bases outside the gene matches: 8. This CDR3 reads CASSSMDRGGEKLFF. The CDR3, as DNA: TGTGCCAGCAGCTCCATGGACAGGGGAGGGGAAAAACTGTTTTTT.

About this clone itself: Other DNA sequences in the same sample also yield this CDR3. The rearrangement uses TRBV3-1 (or the pseudogene TRBV3-2) and TRBJ2-3; tentatively, D is TRBD1 (5 bases). CDR3 length: 14 amino acids. The germline V gene has CDR1 LGHDT and CDR2 YNNKEL (reference sequence). Trimming pared 1 base from V and 0 bases from J, leaving 5 bases between. The CDR3: CASSQGTSTDTQYF. CDR3 nucleotide sequence: TGTGCCAGCAGCCAAGGGACAAGCACAGATACGCAGTATTTT.

This clone showed up just once. The J gene is TRBJ1-4, the V gene TRBV2; a weak D match, TRBD1 (5 bases). V lost 7 bases to trimming and J lost 13 bases, with 22 bases between them. The germline V gene encodes CDR1 SNHLY and CDR2 FYNNEI. The CDR3 runs 14 residues. The DNA for the CDR3 is TGTGCCAGCACCGACGGACCCGTTGGTGGGGCACTGTTTTTT. Protein: CASTDGPVGGALFF. The full variable domain, its missing parts supplied by reference TRBV2 and TRBJ1-4, is EPEVTQTPSHQVTQMGQEVILRCVPISNHLYFYWYRQILGQKVEFLVSFYNNEISEKSEIFDDQFSVERPDGSNFTLKIRSTKLEDSAMYFCASTDGPVGGALFFGSGTQLSVL.

The J gene is TRBJ2-1, the V gene TRBV7-2; 8 nucleotides match TRBD2. The CDR3 runs 15 residues. Germline V CDR1 and CDR2: SGHTA, FQGNSA. Trimming removed 7 bases from V and 2 bases from J; junction bases left unmatched: 7. CDR3 sequence reads: CASTSGGSAYNEQFF. In DNA, the CDR3 is TGTGCCAGCACCTCGGGGGGGTCGGCCTACAATGAGCAGTTCTTC.

V gene TRBV24-1 combines with J gene TRBJ2-1; 7 bases are a match to TRBD1. The CDR3 has 16 residues. The J segment lost 2 bases and the V segment lost 0 bases, leaving 3 bases of the junction unmatched. Germline V lookup: CDR1 KGHDR, CDR2 SFDVKD. This chain's CDR3 is CATSDLEGAAYNEQFF. The DNA of the CDR3 is TGTGCCACCAGTGATTTGGAGGGGGCGGCCTACAATGAGCAGTTCTTC.